This is a list of T cell receptor beta chains from one sample in a study of Ad26.COV2.S vaccination and SARS-CoV-2 variants. The assay was immunoSEQ multiplex PCR, and TCRdb's table has in-frame clones only and misses some. The sample holds roughly 500,000 clones; 89% are singletons and the top ten take 2% to 3%. Specimen: peripheral blood, collected in a trial of Ad26.COV2.S vaccine versus placebo. These TCRs come from a person aged 18-65 years who received the Ad26.COV2.S COVID-19 vaccine or a placebo. Each CDR3 is given with its conserved first and last residue. A D gene is named only where the DNA matches it firmly. Some rows have no size entry. The others give once, few or many, or a class for an expanded clone.

clone size	V gene	J gene	D gene	CDR3 protein	CDR3 DNA
-	TRBV7-2	TRBJ1-1	-	CASSLVYFRAAEAFF	TGTGCCAGCAGCTTAGTCTACTTCCGGGCCGCTGAAGCTTTCTTT
-	TRBV5-1	TRBJ2-2	-	CASKALSDVPNTGELFF	TGCGCCAGCAAGGCACTCTCCGACGTCCCGAACACCGGGGAGCTGTTTTTT
-	TRBV15	TRBJ1-3	-	CATSRVEGRLGNTIYF	TGTGCCACCAGCAGAGTTGAAGGGAGGCTAGGAAACACCATATATTTT
-	TRBV10-1	TRBJ2-6	TRBD1	CASKISGTGSFSGANVLTF	TGCGCCAGCAAAATTTCCGGGACAGGGTCTTTCTCTGGGGCCAACGTCCTGACTTTC
-	TRBV5-1	TRBJ2-1	-	CASRLSSYNEQFF	TGCGCCAGCAGGCTAAGCTCCTACAATGAGCAGTTCTTC
-	TRBV18	TRBJ1-4	-	CASSPRVPGGSSEKLFF	TGTGCCAGCTCACCACGGGTCCCGGGCGGGAGTAGCGAAAAACTGTTTTTT
-	TRBV5-6	TRBJ1-2	-	CASSLSHTNYGYTF	TGTGCCAGCAGCTTGTCTCATACTAACTATGGCTACACCTTC
-	TRBV6-6	TRBJ2-1	-	CASSYATYNEQFF	TGTGCCAGCAGTTACGCAACCTACAATGAGCAGTTCTTC
-	TRBV7-9	TRBJ2-5	TRBD2	CASSFGAGGVRETQYF	TGTGCCAGCAGCTTCGGAGCGGGAGGGGTCCGTGAGACCCAGTACTTC
-	TRBV28	TRBJ2-3	TRBD2	CASSFLAGFTDTQYF	TGTGCCAGCAGTTTCCTAGCGGGTTTCACAGATACGCAGTATTTT
-	TRBV21-1	TRBJ1-2	-	CASSKEGQNYGYTF	TGTGCCAGCAGCAAAGAGGGACAGAACTATGGCTACACCTTC
-	TRBV9	TRBJ2-3	-	CASSVGSIGGGDTQYF	TGTGCCAGCAGCGTAGGGTCTATCGGGGGAGGAGATACGCAGTATTTT
once	TRBV4-3	TRBJ1-5	-	CASSQVQGNQPQHF	TGCGCCAGCAGCCAAGTTCAGGGTAATCAGCCCCAGCATTTT
-	TRBV11-3	TRBJ2-1	TRBD2	CASVSASGSGDEQFF	TGTGCCAGCGTCTCGGCTAGCGGGAGTGGGGATGAGCAGTTCTTC
-	TRBV2	TRBJ2-2	-	CASTYANTGELFF	TGTGCCAGTACATACGCGAACACCGGGGAGCTGTTTTTT
-	TRBV4-3	TRBJ1-2	TRBD1	CASRPGTGAGANYGYTF	TGCGCCAGCAGGCCGGGGACAGGGGCTGGAGCTAACTATGGCTACACCTTC
once	TRBV29-1	TRBJ2-3	-	CGAGGRDTQYF	TGCGGGGCAGGGGGGCGAGATACGCAGTATTTT
once	TRBV6-5	TRBJ2-3	TRBD2	CASRSTSGSDTQYF	TGTGCCAGCAGGTCTACTAGCGGCTCAGATACGCAGTATTTT
once	TRBV5-8	TRBJ1-2	-	CASSLTGPKDGYGYTF	TGTGCCAGCAGCTTAACAGGCCCAAAGGATGGCTATGGCTACACCTTC
-	TRBV29-1	TRBJ2-5	-	CSVARFQETQYF	TGCAGCGTTGCCAGATTCCAAGAGACCCAGTACTTC
-	TRBV6-5	TRBJ1-1	TRBD1	CASSYRGGHTEAFF	TGTGCCAGCAGTTACCGAGGGGGCCACACTGAAGCTTTCTTT
-	TRBV27	TRBJ1-2	-	CASGTRAGRYGYTF	TGTGCCAGCGGTACTCGGGCGGGGCGTTATGGCTACACCTTC
-	TRBV24-1	TRBJ2-3	TRBD2	CAISLAGMNTQYF	TGTGCAATCAGCCTAGCGGGAATGAATACGCAGTATTTT